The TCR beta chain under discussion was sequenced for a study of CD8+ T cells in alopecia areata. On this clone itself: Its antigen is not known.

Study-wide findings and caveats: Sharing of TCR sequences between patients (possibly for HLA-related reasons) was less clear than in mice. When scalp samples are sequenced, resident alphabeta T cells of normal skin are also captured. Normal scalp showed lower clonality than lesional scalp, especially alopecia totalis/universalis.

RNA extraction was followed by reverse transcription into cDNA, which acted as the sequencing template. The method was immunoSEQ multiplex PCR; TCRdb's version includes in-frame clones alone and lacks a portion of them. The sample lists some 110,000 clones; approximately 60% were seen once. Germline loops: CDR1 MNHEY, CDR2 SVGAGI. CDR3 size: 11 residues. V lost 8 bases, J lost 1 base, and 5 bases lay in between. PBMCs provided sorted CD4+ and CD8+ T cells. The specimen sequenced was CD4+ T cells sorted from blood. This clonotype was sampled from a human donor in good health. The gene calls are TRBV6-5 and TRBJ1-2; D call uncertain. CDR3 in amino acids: CASGDNYGYTF. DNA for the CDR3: TGTGCCAGCGGGGATAACTATGGCTACACCTTC.